In this sample, the clone carrying this T cell receptor beta chain turned up many times. Antigen specificity is unknown. TCRdb independently ran MiXCR on the reads; one entry per CDR3 protein. The sample includes fewer than 1,000,000 distinct CDR3 sequences, around 32% of them seen just once. CDR3 length equals 18 residues. V was clipped by 4 bases and J by 2 bases, with 21 bases between them. The germline CDR1 and CDR2 sequences are SGHVS and FQNEAQ. This sample is part of a study of T cell repertoires in cytomegalovirus infection. Study-level information: Indications came from public TCR beta signatures; they pointed to CMV infection and to a matching HLA type. Study results and caveats: Pooled public TCR beta family frequency picked out CMV carriers with the relevant HLA.

The receptor's source is a human donor in good health (CMV status not recorded). Some clones in this sample may be carry-over from other donors' samples. This sequence joins TRBV7-8 and TRBJ2-1; the D is unclear. The sequenced sample was cultured CD8+ T cells from PBMCs, obtained from culture after CMV antigen stimulation. DNA of the CDR3: TGTGCCAGCAGCTCCCGCCACCTGGACCTCATCCCCTACAATGAGCAGTTCTTC. Translating gives CASSSRHLDLIPYNEQFF.